Listed here are 28 T cell receptor beta chains from one sample, sequenced in a study of OX40 agonist ivuxolimab in advanced cancers. Assay used: immunoSEQ multiplex PCR; TCRdb lists only in-frame clones, some missing. The sample shows 29,000 or so clones, 92% of them seen only once. Specimen: CD4+ or CD8+ T cells sorted from blood, collected in a trial of the OX40 agonist ivuxolimab. Source of these receptors: an adult with an advanced solid tumor such as melanoma, head and neck, liver or kidney cancer.

V is TRBV27 and J is TRBJ1-1; D remains unclear. The ends were cut back, 3 bases at V and 4 bases at J, with 12 bases in the middle. CDR3 length: 14 residues. Per the germline V gene, CDR1 is MNHEY and CDR2 is SMNVEV (reference sequence). CDR3 DNA: TGTGCCAGCAGTTTGGGCAGGACGGGCACTGAAGCTTTCTTT. This sequence encodes CASSLGRTGTEAFF.

The rearrangement uses TRBV5-4 and TRBJ1-1; D gene uncertain. The germline gives CDR1 SGHNT, CDR2 YYREEE (reference sequence). Deletions cut 4 bases from V and 1 base from J, with 8 bases between. The CDR3 extends over 13 amino acids. CDR3 in amino acids: CASSQIRNTEAFF. For the CDR3, the DNA is TGTGCCAGCAGCCAAATCAGGAACACTGAAGCTTTCTTT.

CDR3 residues: CASSLDRRMNTEAFF. CDR3 DNA sequence: TGTGCCAGCAGCTTAGATCGGCGGATGAACACTGAAGCTTTCTTT. The chain carries TRBV11-3 and TRBJ1-1; D remains unclear. This CDR3 region has 15 residues. Trimming removed 0 bases from V and 0 bases from J, with 8 bases in between. CDR1 and CDR2 from the germline V gene are SGHNT and YENEEA.

The J gene is TRBJ1-2, the V gene TRBV30; a weak D match, TRBD1 (6 bases). This CDR3 is built from 15 residues. Germline lookup yields CDR1 GTSNPN and CDR2 SVGIG (reference sequence). The V end was cut by 4 bases, the J end by 5 bases, with 20 bases between. Here the CDR3 reads CAWIEGGTRSYGYTF. The CDR3 DNA is TGTGCCTGGATCGAGGGGGGAACCCGAAGTTATGGCTACACCTTC. Full variable domain (outside the CDR3, taken from reference TRBV30 and TRBJ1-2): SQTIHQWPATLVQPVGSPLSLECTVEGTSNPNLYWYRQAAGRGLQLLFYSVGIGQISSEVPQNLSASRPQDRQFILSSKKLLLSDSGFYLCAWIEGGTRSYGYTFGSGTRLTVV.

The chain couples TRBV9 to TRBJ2-2, with 7 bases lining up with TRBD1. The germline CDR1 and CDR2 sequences are SGDLS and YYNGEE. Unmatched junction bases numbered 5, after V lost 4 bases and J lost 2 bases. The CDR3 contains 15 residues. CDR3 DNA sequence: TGTGCCAGCAGCCCCGGGACAGCTAACACCGGGGAGCTGTTTTTT. As protein: CASSPGTANTGELFF.

V gene TRBV10-3 combines with J gene TRBJ2-2; weak D call: TRBD1 (5 bases). Germline-derived CDR1 and CDR2 are ENHRY and SYGVKD. This CDR3 contains 15 residues. V was cut by 10 bases and J by 2 bases, with 17 bases left in between. Here the CDR3 DNA reads TGTGCCACCACCAGGGAACTAACCAACACCGGGGAGCTGTTTTTT. Its translation is CATTRELTNTGELFF.

The V and J genes are TRBV5-6 and TRBJ2-5; D is unresolved. Germline CDR1 and CDR2: SGHDT and YYEEEE. V gave up 4 bases and J gave up 5 bases, with 30 bases separating them. This CDR3 comprises 19 residues. CDR3 coding DNA: TGTGCCAGCAGCGGAAGTTTATTACCCCAAATGGCCCCGGCGGAGACCCAGTACTTC. The encoded protein is CASSGSLLPQMAPAETQYF. The full variable domain, in which reference TRBV5-6 and TRBJ2-5 provide the parts outside the CDR3, is DAGVTQSPTHLIKTRGQQVTLRCSPKSGHDTVSWYQQALGQGPQFIFQYYEEEERQRGNFPDRFSGHQFPNYSSELNVNALLLGDSALYLCASSGSLLPQMAPAETQYFGPGTRLLVL.

V usage is TRBV4-1 and J usage is TRBJ2-7; possible D gene TRBD1, 6 bases. CDR1 is MGHRA and CDR2 is YSYEKL in the germline V gene. Deletions cut 2 bases from V and 3 bases from J, with 11 bases between. The CDR3 totals 14 residues. CDR3 coding DNA: TGCGCCAGCAGCCAAACAGACAGGCTCTACGAGCAGTACTTC. Encoded protein: CASSQTDRLYEQYF.

The chain carries TRBV5-6 and TRBJ2-7; 8 bases align to TRBD1. Germline V gene lookup returns CDR1 SGHDT and CDR2 YYEEEE. The CDR3 is 14 residues long. The V segment lost 0 bases and the J segment 6 bases; nucleotides outside the gene matches: 5. CDR3 nucleotides: TGTGCCAGCAGCTTGGGTCAGGGGGCGAGCGAGCAGTACTTC. Translation: CASSLGQGASEQYF. The full variable domain, rest sourced from reference TRBV5-6 and TRBJ2-7, is DAGVTQSPTHLIKTRGQQVTLRCSPKSGHDTVSWYQQALGQGPQFIFQYYEEEERQRGNFPDRFSGHQFPNYSSELNVNALLLGDSALYLCASSLGQGASEQYFGPGTRLTVT.

A few counts support this clone. This rearrangement joins TRBV19 to TRBJ1-2; 8 nucleotides match TRBD1. The J segment lost 2 bases and the V segment lost 7 bases, leaving 3 bases of the junction unmatched. This CDR3 is 13 amino acids long. Germline CDR1 LNHDA, CDR2 SQIVND (reference sequence). The CDR3 DNA is TGTGCCAGTAAGGGACAGGCGAACTATGGCTACACCTTC. This gives the protein CASKGQANYGYTF.

V is TRBV27 and J is TRBJ1-1; 7 positions agree with TRBD1. The CDR3 has 14 amino acids. V gave up 5 bases and J gave up 6 bases; unmatched junction bases: 9. In germline, CDR1 is MNHEY, CDR2 SMNVEV (reference sequence). Written as DNA, the CDR3 is TGTGCCAGCAGTCCCTTGACAGGGTGGTCTGAAGCTTTCTTT. Amino acid sequence: CASSPLTGWSEAFF.

This chain connects TRBV19 to TRBJ2-3, with 11 bases matching TRBD2. Germline V gene lookup returns CDR1 LNHDA and CDR2 SQIVND (reference sequence). The CDR3 is 15 residues long. Germline trimming cut 1 base from V and 4 bases from J; bases unmatched to any gene: 1. The chain's CDR3 is CASSIVAGGSDTQYF. CDR3 coding DNA: TGTGCCAGTAGTATAGTAGCGGGGGGGTCAGATACGCAGTATTTT. Based on the CDR3 plus reference TRBV19 and TRBJ2-3, the full variable domain is DGGITQSPKYLFRKEGQNVTLSCEQNLNHDAMYWYRQDPGQGLRLIYYSQIVNDFQKGDIAEGYSVSREKKESFPLTVTSAQKNPTAFYLCASSIVAGGSDTQYFGPGTRLTVL.

This sequence joins TRBV12-5 and TRBJ2-2, with D possibly matching TRBD2 (6 bases). V lost 0 bases, J lost 1 base, and 15 bases lay in between. The germline V gene has CDR1 LGHNT and CDR2 FRNRAP. The CDR3 covers 18 residues. The CDR3 reads CASGLVLVGSVNTGELFF. The CDR3 nucleotides read TGTGCTAGTGGTTTGGTACTAGTCGGGAGCGTGAACACCGGGGAGCTGTTTTTT.

The CDR3 region is CASSTDRGQSSGNTIYF. DNA for the CDR3: TGTGCCAGCAGCACCGACAGGGGTCAAAGCTCTGGAAACACCATATATTTT. The rearrangement uses TRBV5-4 and TRBJ1-3, with 8 bases fitting TRBD1. The junction had 9 bases not matched to a gene; V was cut back by 4 bases and J by 0 bases. Germline V gene lookup returns CDR1 SGHNT and CDR2 YYREEE (reference sequence). The CDR3 runs 17 residues.

The rearrangement joins TRBV6-5 to TRBJ2-3; no firm D call. This CDR3 comprises 13 residues. The V and J ends lost 6 bases and 2 bases respectively, with 9 bases between them. Germline CDR1 MNHEY, CDR2 SVGAGI. The CDR3 here is CASSLHNTDTQYF. The CDR3 DNA reads TGTGCCAGCAGCCTACACAACACAGATACGCAGTATTTT.

V gene TRBV7-6 combines with J gene TRBJ2-3; D is unclear. With 8 bases removed from V and 0 bases from J, the gap between germline ends came to 9 bases. CDR3 length equals 13 residues. CDR1 and CDR2 from the germline V gene are SGHVS and FNYEAQ. The CDR3 region is CASRSSSTDTQYF. CDR3 coding DNA: TGTGCCAGCCGATCGTCTAGCACAGATACGCAGTATTTT.

The chain links TRBV6-6 to TRBJ2-7; D gene unclear. CDR1 MNHNY and CDR2 SVGAGI come from the germline V gene (reference sequence). Trimming stripped 2 bases from V and 4 bases from J, with 15 bases between. CDR3 length equals 15 residues. CDR3: CASSYRNVGGYEQYF. In DNA form, the CDR3 reads TGTGCCAGCAGTTACAGAAATGTCGGTGGATACGAGCAGTACTTC.

The rearrangement links TRBV15 to TRBJ2-3, with 8 positions matching TRBD2. Germline CDR1 is LNHNV and CDR2 is YYDKDF (reference sequence). The length of the CDR3 is 16 residues. Trimming took 7 bases from V and 2 from J; bases not matched to a gene: 11. The CDR3 reads CATNPFTGGPTDTQYF. As DNA, the CDR3 is TGTGCCACCAACCCGTTTACGGGGGGGCCCACAGATACGCAGTATTTT.

The table lists this clone with a count of one. This chain connects TRBV4-1 to TRBJ2-7; D uncertain. V shed 0 bases and J shed 3 bases, with 9 bases lying between them. Germline V gene sequence: CDR1 MGHRA, CDR2 YSYEKL. This CDR3 contains 14 residues. In DNA form, the CDR3 reads TGCGCCAGCAGCCAAGAACGTTTCATCTACGAGCAGTACTTC. Its protein product is CASSQERFIYEQYF.

V is TRBV5-5 and J is TRBJ1-2; D may be TRBD1 (5 bases). The CDR3 extends over 14 amino acids. The germline gives CDR1 SGHKS, CDR2 YYEKEE (reference sequence). V was clipped by 1 base and J by 8 bases, with 15 bases between them. The CDR3 nucleotides read TGTGCCAGCAGCTTGAGCCGAGGGGAGACAGGCTACACCTTC. Protein: CASSLSRGETGYTF.

The J gene is TRBJ1-2, the V gene TRBV25-1; D gene unclear. Per the germline V gene, CDR1 is MGHDK and CDR2 is SYGVNS. CDR3 length: 12 amino acids. With 0 bases removed from V and 4 bases from J, the gap between germline ends came to 3 bases. In nucleotides, the CDR3 is TGTGCCAGCAGTGAATATCCCTATGGCTACACCTTC. This gives the protein CASSEYPYGYTF.

CDR3 region: CASSLADRVFEKLFF. In DNA form, the CDR3 reads TGTGCCAGCAGCCTGGCGGACAGGGTATTCGAAAAACTGTTTTTT. The chain recombines TRBV7-9 with TRBJ1-4, with TRBD1 identical over 8 bases. Per germline, CDR1 SEHNR and CDR2 FQNEAQ (reference sequence). Trimming cost V 5 bases and J 8 bases; bases outside gene matches: 10. The CDR3 loop spans 15 amino acids.

The gene calls are TRBV5-6 and TRBJ2-5; no reliable D call. CDR3 length equals 14 residues. Germline loops: CDR1 SGHDT, CDR2 YYEEEE. The ends were cut back, 6 bases at V and 4 bases at J, with 16 bases in the middle. The CDR3 here is CASTFGAGLETQYF. The CDR3 DNA reads TGTGCCAGCACCTTTGGTGCTGGGTTAGAGACCCAGTACTTC.

This CDR3 reads CASSLPPDRTDEQYF. CDR3 bases: TGTGCCAGCAGCTTACCCCCGGACAGAACTGACGAGCAGTACTTC. This chain links TRBV11-2 with TRBJ2-7; possible D gene TRBD1, 6 bases. The CDR3 runs 15 residues. Germline values: CDR1 SGHAT, CDR2 FQNNGV. The V end lost 2 bases, the J end lost 5 bases, and 16 bases lay between the germline ends.

This clone was detected only once. The chain couples TRBV5-6 to TRBJ2-7, with 8 bases aligning to TRBD1. Losses at the gene ends were 4 bases for V and 9 bases for J; bases not matched to a gene: 6. CDR3 length: 12 residues. Looked up from germline, CDR1 is SGHDT and CDR2 is YYEEEE. The DNA of the CDR3 is TGTGCCAGCAGCCCGGGACAGGCTGGGCAGTACTTC. Protein sequence: CASSPGQAGQYF. The whole variable domain, filled in from reference TRBV5-6 and TRBJ2-7, reads DAGVTQSPTHLIKTRGQQVTLRCSPKSGHDTVSWYQQALGQGPQFIFQYYEEEERQRGNFPDRFSGHQFPNYSSELNVNALLLGDSALYLCASSPGQAGQYFGPGTRLTVT.

The gene calls are TRBV27 and TRBJ2-7; 8 nucleotides agree with TRBD2. The length of the CDR3 is 15 residues. Germline V gene data show CDR1 as MNHEY and CDR2 as SMNVEV (reference sequence). V lost 8 bases and J lost 2; bases outside the gene matches: 11. CDR3 protein: CASRSLAGWAYEQYF. The CDR3 DNA reads as TGTGCCAGCCGTTCTTTAGCGGGATGGGCCTACGAGCAGTACTTC.

The V and J genes are TRBV18 and TRBJ1-1; D not resolved. Looked up from germline, CDR1 is KGHSH and CDR2 is LQKENI. CDR3 length: 12 amino acids. Trimming took 2 bases from V and 6 from J, leaving 7 bases between them. CDR3: CASSPNGAEAFF. CDR3 in DNA: TGTGCCAGCTCACCAAATGGGGCTGAAGCTTTCTTT.

The chain uses TRBV7-6 and TRBJ2-5, with 7 bases that match TRBD1. This CDR3 is 15 amino acids long. CDR1 and CDR2 from the germline V gene are SGHVS and FNYEAQ. V shed 7 bases and J 5 bases; nucleotides not matched to a gene: 13. The CDR3 sequence: CASTPTTGLLETQYF. The CDR3 region has the DNA TGTGCCAGCACTCCCACGACAGGGTTGTTGGAGACCCAGTACTTC.